The 24 T cell receptor beta chains reported below all come from one sample, sequenced in a study of T cells in Graves' hyperthyroidism and ophthalmopathy. What was amplified from RNA transcripts were TCR beta CDR3 regions. An initial round of RT-PCR targeting the TCR CDR3 relied on the HTBI primer set. TCRdb used MiXCR to reprocess the multiplex PCR reads, holding one entry per CDR3 protein. The sample includes around 560,000 distinct CDR3 sequences, approximately 16% of them seen just once. The sample consisted of blood. Every receptor here comes from a woman under 30 with Graves' hyperthyroidism.

In this sample, this clonotype turned up many times. V usage is TRBV5-1 and J usage is TRBJ2-3, with no clear D. The CDR3 totals 14 residues. V was cut by 4 bases and J by 4 bases, with 13 bases left in between. Germline V gene lookup returns CDR1 SGHRS and CDR2 YFSETQ. The CDR3 reads CASSPPRQPDTQYF. CDR3 nucleotide sequence: TGCGCCAGCAGCCCGCCGAGGCAGCCAGATACGCAGTATTTT. The full variable domain, with the rest looked up from reference TRBV5-1 and TRBJ2-3, is KAGVTQTPRYLIKTRGQQVTLSCSPISGHRSVSWYQQTPGQGLQFLFEYFSETQRNKGNFPGRFSGRQFSNSRSEMNVSTLELGDSALYLCASSPPRQPDTQYFGPGTRLTVL.

This clonotype was recorded many times. The chain couples TRBV7-9 to TRBJ1-1; D remains unclear. The CDR3 is 13 residues long. The V end was cut by 6 bases, the J end by 3 bases, with 11 bases between. The germline V gene encodes CDR1 SEHNR and CDR2 FQNEAQ (reference sequence). The CDR3 bases are TGTGCCAGCAGGACGGATGGGGACACTGAAGCTTTCTTT. Its protein product is CASRTDGDTEAFF.

This clonotype was seen a few times. V usage is TRBV11-2 and J usage is TRBJ1-1, with TRBD1 as a possible D gene (5 bases). Germline CDR1 and CDR2: SGHAT and FQNNGV. CDR3 length: 13 residues. V was clipped by 5 bases and J by 5 bases, with 12 bases between them. The CDR3 protein is CASSPGHGTEAFF. Written as DNA, the CDR3 is TGTGCCAGCAGCCCCGGACACGGGACTGAAGCTTTCTTT.

In DNA, the CDR3 is TGTGCCAGCAGACCCGACACCGGGGAGCTGTTTTTT. It encodes CASRPDTGELFF. V usage is TRBV7-8 and J usage is TRBJ2-2; D is uncertain. The CDR3 is 12 residues long. Germline loops: CDR1 SGHVS, CDR2 FQNEAQ. The V and J ends lost 6 bases and 3 bases respectively, with 5 bases between them.

V usage is TRBV19 and J usage is TRBJ1-2; TRBD1 is a possible D gene (5 bases). The CDR3 totals 12 residues. Germline V gene lookup returns CDR1 LNHDA and CDR2 SQIVND (reference sequence). Trimming cost V 3 bases and J 4 bases, with 6 bases left between them. The CDR3 sequence is CASSMTAYGYTF. CDR3 nucleotide sequence: TGTGCCAGTAGTATGACAGCCTATGGCTACACCTTC.

This clonotype showed up many times. The gene calls are TRBV3-1 and TRBJ1-1; TRBD1 matches at 9 bases. Trimming at V came to 5 bases and at J to 7 bases, leaving 2 bases not matched to a gene. Germline V gene lookup returns CDR1 LGHDT and CDR2 YNNKEL (reference sequence). The CDR3 runs 12 residues. The CDR3 DNA is TGTGCCAGCAGCACAGGGGGCCGTGAAGCTTTCTTT. Protein sequence: CASSTGGREAFF.

This clonotype was counted a few times. This chain uses TRBV24-1 with TRBJ2-7; D unclear. The V gene lost 4 bases and the J gene lost 1 base, with 13 bases spanning the gap. The CDR3 has 15 amino acids. Per germline, CDR1 KGHDR and CDR2 SFDVKD. In nucleotides, the CDR3 is TGTGCCACCAGTGACCCGACCGACGGTTCCTACGAGCAGTACTTC. As protein: CATSDPTDGSYEQYF.

This chain links TRBV10-2 with TRBJ2-7; possible D gene TRBD2, 5 bases. Trimming left V 2 bases short and J 1 base short, with 18 bases between. This CDR3 has 17 amino acids. Germline V lookup: CDR1 WSHSY, CDR2 SAAADI. CDR3 loop: CASSEVRKDLGSYEQYF. The CDR3 nucleotides are TGCGCCAGCAGTGAGGTGAGGAAGGACTTAGGGTCCTACGAGCAGTACTTC.

This clonotype was observed at least ten times. The chain joins TRBV3-1 to TRBJ2-2, with 7 bases identical to TRBD1. This CDR3 region has 15 residues. Losses at the gene ends were 0 bases for V and 6 bases for J; bases not matched to a gene: 4. Germline V gene data show CDR1 as LGHDT and CDR2 as YNNKEL (reference sequence). CDR3 bases: TGTGCCAGCAGCCAAGATAACAGGGGCGCCGGGGAGCTGTTTTTT. Translation gives CASSQDNRGAGELFF.

CDR3 nucleotide sequence: TGTGCCAGTAGTATGGACTCCGGGACAGTTCATTCTGGAAACACCATATATTTT. It is translated as CASSMDSGTVHSGNTIYF. The chain recombines TRBV19 with TRBJ1-3; 7 nucleotides align to TRBD1. The germline V gene has CDR1 LNHDA and CDR2 SQIVND (reference sequence). The CDR3 extends over 18 amino acids. V lost 3 bases, J lost 1 base, and 12 bases stayed unmatched.

This clonotype was observed at least ten times. This CDR3 reads CSALGLAGGRDEQFF. The CDR3 DNA sequence: TGCAGTGCTTTAGGACTAGCGGGAGGTAGGGATGAGCAGTTCTTC. This sequence joins TRBV20-1 and TRBJ2-1, with 14 bases fitting TRBD2. Germline V gene sequence: CDR1 DFQATT, CDR2 SNEGSKA (reference sequence). The V gene end was trimmed by 5 bases and the J gene end by 8 bases; junction bases not matched to a gene: 8. This CDR3 region has 15 residues.

This clonotype came up many times. CDR3 DNA: TGCGCCAGCAGCCGGGGTTCGAACACTGAAGCTTTCTTT. Translated: CASSRGSNTEAFF. The chain links TRBV10-1 to TRBJ1-1; D is undetermined. Trimming took off 6 bases at V and 1 base at J, with 9 bases between the two ends. Germline assignment: CDR1 WNHNN and CDR2 SYGVQD (reference sequence). The CDR3 is made up of 13 amino acids.

The chain combines TRBV27 with TRBJ1-2; 7 bases are shared with TRBD1. CDR1 is MNHEY, CDR2 SMNVEV, per germline (reference sequence). This CDR3 comprises 16 residues. The V segment lost 5 bases and the J segment 4 bases; nucleotides outside the gene matches: 13. The CDR3 loop reads CASSPARQGMPYGYTF. DNA of the CDR3: TGTGCCAGCAGTCCCGCCCGACAGGGAATGCCCTATGGCTACACCTTC.

This clonotype was detected only a few times. The chain recombines TRBV29-1 with TRBJ2-7; 8 nucleotides match TRBD2. Germline V gene data show CDR1 as SQVTM and CDR2 as ANQGSEA. The CDR3 loop spans 14 amino acids. V was clipped by 3 bases and J by 6 bases; unmatched bases: 10. The chain's CDR3 is CSVEIAGRWGEQYF. The CDR3 nucleotides read TGCAGCGTTGAGATAGCGGGAAGGTGGGGCGAGCAGTACTTC.

This clonotype was counted many times. The chain links TRBV6-2 or TRBV6-3 to TRBJ1-3; D is uncertain. CDR1 MNHEY and CDR2 SVGEGT come from the germline V gene. The CDR3 sequence is 14 residues long. The V end was cut by 2 bases, the J end by 0 bases, with 5 bases between. The CDR3 nucleotides are TGTGCCAGCAGTTACAGGATCTCTGGAAACACCATATATTTT. Amino acid sequence: CASSYRISGNTIYF.

In regard to this clonotype: Possible read error: a much larger clone is one base away. The rearrangement uses TRBV27 and TRBJ2-5; TRBD1 matches at 7 bases. The germline gives CDR1 MNHEY, CDR2 SMNVEV (reference sequence). V shed 5 bases and J 3 bases; nucleotides not matched to a gene: 3. CDR3 length equals 13 residues. The CDR3 DNA follows: TGTGCCAGCAGTCGTGGGACAGAAGAGACCCAGTACTTC. Protein: CASSRGTEETQYF.

The chain combines TRBV20-1 with TRBJ1-4; D not certain. Germline V gives CDR1 DFQATT, CDR2 SNEGSKA (reference sequence). Trimming left V 3 bases short and J 0 bases short, with 11 bases between. There are 15 residues in the CDR3. The DNA of the CDR3 is TGCAGTGCTAGGGGCCCTGAGGCAACTAATGAAAAACTGTTTTTT. Encoded protein: CSARGPEATNEKLFF.

V is TRBV5-5 and J is TRBJ2-5; D is possibly TRBD1 (6 bases). V lost 2 bases and J lost 1, with 9 bases in between. Per germline, CDR1 SGHKS and CDR2 YYEKEE (reference sequence). The CDR3 is 14 amino acids. The CDR3 DNA is TGTGCCAGCAGCTTAGAGGGGGTCCAAGAGACCCAGTACTTC. Amino acids: CASSLEGVQETQYF.

Comment on this clonotype: A much larger clone sits a single nucleotide away, making a read error possible. The chain uses TRBV7-8 and TRBJ1-1; D is uncertain. The CDR3 runs to 16 residues. Germline V CDR1 and CDR2: SGHVS, FQNEAQ. The CDR3 DNA follows: TGTGCCAGCAGCTTAGCGTTGTCAGGAAGGAACACTGAAGATTTCTTT. It specifies CASSLALSGRNTEDFF.

The chain couples TRBV5-6 to TRBJ1-2, with 10 bases matching TRBD1. Trimming took 4 bases from V and 5 from J; bases not matched to a gene: 8. The V gene's germline CDR1 is SGHDT and CDR2 YYEEEE. This CDR3 comprises 15 residues. In DNA form, the CDR3 reads TGTGCCAGCAGCCCTCGGACAGGGGGGAGATATGGCTACACCTTC. Amino acids: CASSPRTGGRYGYTF.

This clonotype has just a few counts. V gene TRBV11-2 combines with J gene TRBJ2-7; D is perhaps TRBD2 (5 bases). The CDR3 contains 11 residues. V was clipped by 2 bases and J by 7 bases, with 6 bases between them. Per the germline V gene, CDR1 is SGHAT and CDR2 is FQNNGV. The CDR3 region is CASSLPGEQYF. In DNA, the CDR3 is TGTGCCAGCAGCTTACCGGGGGAGCAGTACTTC. The variable domain in full, completed from reference TRBV11-2 and TRBJ2-7, reads EAGVAQSPRYKIIEKRQSVAFWCNPISGHATLYWYQQILGQGPKLLIQFQNNGVVDDSQLPKDRFSAERLKGVDSTLKIQPAKLEDSAVYLCASSLPGEQYFGPGTRLTVT.

This clonotype was observed a handful of times. This rearrangement joins TRBV19 to TRBJ1-6; TRBD1 matches at 7 bases. J lost 7 bases, V lost 7 bases, and 4 bases had no gene match. The CDR3 spans 13 residues. Germline V gene lookup returns CDR1 LNHDA and CDR2 SQIVND (reference sequence). The CDR3 region has the DNA TGTGCCAGTACGACAGGGTACAATTCACCCCTCCACTTT. Translation gives CASTTGYNSPLHF. Combining the CDR3 with reference TRBV19 and TRBJ1-6 gives the whole variable domain DGGITQSPKYLFRKEGQNVTLSCEQNLNHDAMYWYRQDPGQGLRLIYYSQIVNDFQKGDIAEGYSVSREKKESFPLTVTSAQKNPTAFYLCASTTGYNSPLHFGNGTRLTVT.

This clonotype was detected many times. V is TRBV28 and J is TRBJ2-7; D perhaps matches TRBD2 (6 bases). This CDR3 region has 12 residues. From germline, CDR1 is MDHEN and CDR2 SYDVKM. Trimming took 11 bases from V and 4 from J, leaving 15 bases between them. CDR3 loop: CAVGGPGYEQYF. In nucleotides, the CDR3 is TGTGCCGTTGGAGGGCCGGGTTACGAGCAGTACTTC.

The J gene is TRBJ2-5, the V gene TRBV5-1, with 8 nucleotides matching TRBD2. The junction had 7 bases not matched to a gene; V was cut back by 2 bases and J by 1 base. The CDR3 runs 16 residues. CDR1 is SGHRS and CDR2 is YFSETQ in the germline V gene. The CDR3 DNA is TGCGCCAGCAGCTTATTGGGGAGCGGGAGCCAAGAGACCCAGTACTTC. Encoded protein: CASSLLGSGSQETQYF.